Below, 24 T cell receptor beta chains from the same sample are listed, as sequenced in a study of blood T cell repertoires in COVID-19 (dated by TCRdb to 2020 to 2021). The library relied on the immunoSEQ multiplex PCR assay. In its TCRdb copy, this immuneACCESS table keeps in-frame sequences only and misses some clones. Where compared with another copy, unresolved V genes explain less than half of these, and the others have no known cause. Present in this sample are fewer than 450,000 clones, roughly 84% of which were seen just once. The top ten clonotypes cover roughly 1% of the sample. Sequenced: PBMCs or T cells enriched from blood (not recorded which). The receptors shown here come from a woman aged 30 to 39 who had recovered from COVID-19.

This clone is a singleton in its sample. The chain recombines TRBV28 with TRBJ1-6; the D gene is possibly TRBD1 (5 bases). Per germline, CDR1 MDHEN and CDR2 SYDVKM. The CDR3 sequence is 15 residues long. Trimming took 7 bases from V and 6 from J, leaving 16 bases between them. For the CDR3, the DNA is TGTGCCAGCACCCTATCCCAGGGCAGTAATTCACCCCTCCACTTT. Translation gives CASTLSQGSNSPLHF.

V and J are TRBV28 and TRBJ1-3; D might be TRBD1 (5 bases). The CDR3 has 16 residues. Trimming took 5 bases from V and 0 from J, leaving 14 bases between them. CDR1 MDHEN and CDR2 SYDVKM come from the germline V gene. CDR3 residues: CASSPAGTFSGNTIYF. CDR3 DNA: TGTGCCAGCAGTCCTGCGGGGACCTTCTCTGGAAACACCATATATTTT. Full variable domain (remainder filled in from reference TRBV28 and TRBJ1-3): DVKVTQSSRYLVKRTGEKVFLECVQDMDHENMFWYRQDPGLGLRLIYFSYDVKMKEKGDIPEGYSVSREKKERFSLILESASTNQTSMYLCASSPAGTFSGNTIYFGEGSWLTVV.

A single count supports this clone. The chain uses TRBV12-3 or TRBV12-4 and TRBJ1-2; D remains ambiguous. V lost 5 bases and J lost 3, with 10 bases in between. The CDR3 loop spans 13 amino acids. CDR3 residues: CASSLTSDYGYTF. DNA for the CDR3: TGTGCCAGCAGTCTCACAAGTGACTATGGCTACACCTTC.

This clone was found once. The chain is built from TRBV30 and TRBJ2-5; 8 bases are shared with TRBD2. The CDR3 length is 14 residues. CDR1 is GTSNPN, CDR2 SVGIG, per germline (reference sequence). Trimming cost V 1 base and J 1 base; bases outside gene matches: 2. Here the CDR3 DNA reads TGTGCCTGGAGTGGCGGGAGGAGCCAAGAGACCCAGTACTTC. Its translation is CAWSGGRSQETQYF.

Here the CDR3 reads CASSEGTDRGRGTQYF. CDR3 coding DNA: TGTGCCAGCAGTGAAGGAACGGACAGGGGACGGGGGACCCAGTACTTC. The chain has TRBV6-1 and TRBJ2-5, with 9 bases that match TRBD1. The length of the CDR3 is 16 residues. Germline lookup yields CDR1 MNHNS and CDR2 SASEGT. With 1 base clipped from V and 7 bases from J, the junction kept 10 bases outside the gene matches.

V usage is TRBV27 and J usage is TRBJ2-2; 7 bases map to TRBD1. The germline CDR1 and CDR2 sequences are MNHEY and SMNVEV (reference sequence). This CDR3 has 16 amino acids. J was trimmed by 4 bases and V by 3 bases; bases with no gene match: 8. The CDR3 region is CASSLLRAGGTGELFF. The CDR3 nucleotides read TGTGCCAGCAGTTTGTTACGGGCAGGGGGCACCGGGGAGCTGTTTTTT.

The DNA of the CDR3 is TGTGCCAGCAGCCCTAGACAGACCAGCTCTGGAAACACCATATATTTT. The encoded protein is CASSPRQTSSGNTIYF. The chain has TRBV11-2 and TRBJ1-3, with a possible D match to TRBD1 (5 bases). Trimming shortened V by 5 bases and J by 0 bases, and 14 bases separated the two germline ends. The germline CDR1 and CDR2 sequences are SGHAT and FQNNGV. This CDR3 has 16 amino acids. Filled out from reference TRBV11-2 and TRBJ1-3, the complete variable domain reads EAGVAQSPRYKIIEKRQSVAFWCNPISGHATLYWYQQILGQGPKLLIQFQNNGVVDDSQLPKDRFSAERLKGVDSTLKIQPAKLEDSAVYLCASSPRQTSSGNTIYFGEGSWLTVV.

V is TRBV28 and J is TRBJ2-2, with 8 nucleotides matching TRBD2. CDR1 and CDR2 (germline): MDHEN, SYDVKM. The CDR3 spans 15 residues. The junction had 6 bases not matched to a gene; V was cut back by 2 bases and J by 7 bases. The CDR3 sequence: CASSLAGGGVGELFF. CDR3 bases: TGTGCCAGCAGTTTAGCGGGGGGAGGAGTCGGGGAGCTGTTTTTT.

This clone was counted a single time. Within the sample, other DNA sequences also encode this same CDR3. V gene TRBV3-1 (or the pseudogene TRBV3-2) combines with J gene TRBJ2-3, with D maybe TRBD2 (5 bases). Germline values: CDR1 LGHDT, CDR2 YNNKEL (reference sequence). V was pared by 2 bases and J by 0 bases, with 6 bases between. The CDR3 has 14 residues. CDR3 nucleotide sequence: TGTGCCAGCAGCCAACGGGGTAGCACAGATACGCAGTATTTT. Amino acids: CASSQRGSTDTQYF.

The rearrangement links TRBV9 to TRBJ2-5; tentative D call: TRBD2 (6 bases). The germline V gene encodes CDR1 SGDLS and CDR2 YYNGEE. The CDR3 spans 14 residues. V dropped 3 bases and J dropped 2 bases, with 11 bases sitting between them. This CDR3 is CASSAAGRQETQYF. CDR3 nucleotide sequence: TGTGCCAGCAGCGCCGCGGGACGGCAAGAGACCCAGTACTTC.

This clone came up a few times. This specimen includes other DNA sequences encoding the same CDR3. The V and J genes are TRBV7-2 and TRBJ1-5; D possibly corresponds to TRBD1 (6 bases). This CDR3 has 13 amino acids. Germline V gene data show CDR1 as SGHTA and CDR2 as FQGNSA. Trimming removed 2 bases from V and 4 bases from J, with 6 bases in between. CDR3 residues: CASSLRGNQPQHF. As DNA, the CDR3 is TGTGCCAGCAGCTTAAGGGGGAATCAGCCCCAGCATTTT.

The chain recombines TRBV7-2 with TRBJ1-2; D is possibly TRBD1 (5 bases). CDR3 length: 15 amino acids. Germline assignment: CDR1 SGHTA and CDR2 FQGNSA. The V gene lost 1 base and the J gene lost 5 bases, with 14 bases spanning the gap. This chain's CDR3 is CASSLGNRQGYGYTF. The CDR3 DNA reads TGTGCCAGCAGCTTAGGGAACCGGCAGGGTTATGGCTACACCTTC.

V is TRBV6-5 and J is TRBJ1-1; D is possibly TRBD1 (5 bases). The germline V gene encodes CDR1 MNHEY and CDR2 SVGAGI. The CDR3 spans 15 residues. Trimming cost V 2 bases and J 5 bases, with 15 bases left between them. Here the CDR3 reads CASSYDRVGGTEAFF. CDR3 nucleotide sequence: TGTGCCAGCAGTTACGATCGGGTGGGGGGAACTGAAGCTTTCTTT.

This chain connects TRBV10-3 to TRBJ2-5; 9 bases match TRBD2. The CDR3 contains 15 residues. With 3 bases clipped from V and 0 bases from J, the junction kept 2 bases outside the gene matches. Germline V CDR1 and CDR2: ENHRY, SYGVKD. CDR3 sequence: CAISDSGGDQETQYF. Written as DNA, the CDR3 is TGTGCCATCAGTGATAGCGGGGGCGACCAAGAGACCCAGTACTTC.

V and J are TRBV2 and TRBJ1-5; 8 bases map to TRBD1. CDR1 SNHLY and CDR2 FYNNEI come from the germline V gene. Trimming took 5 bases from V and 6 from J; bases not matched to a gene: 6. This CDR3 spans 14 amino acids. In DNA, the CDR3 is TGTGCCAGCAGTACCACGACAGGGGTTCAGCCCCAGCATTTT. Protein product: CASSTTTGVQPQHF.

The J gene is TRBJ2-3, the V gene TRBV5-1, with 10 nucleotides matching TRBD2. This CDR3 spans 18 amino acids. Looked up from germline, CDR1 is SGHRS and CDR2 is YFSETQ. V lost 4 bases, J lost 5 bases, and 16 bases stayed unmatched. The CDR3 is CASSPASLAGDSGDTQYF. The CDR3 DNA is TGCGCCAGCAGCCCGGCCTCCCTAGCGGGGGATTCTGGAGATACGCAGTATTTT. The full variable domain, completed using reference TRBV5-1 and TRBJ2-3, is KAGVTQTPRYLIKTRGQQVTLSCSPISGHRSVSWYQQTPGQGLQFLFEYFSETQRNKGNFPGRFSGRQFSNSRSEMNVSTLELGDSALYLCASSPASLAGDSGDTQYFGPGTRLTVL.

The chain combines TRBV6-4 with TRBJ1-1; TRBD1 might be the D (6 bases). CDR3 length equals 13 residues. Trimming removed 8 bases from V and 5 bases from J, with 15 bases in between. Germline values: CDR1 MRHNA, CDR2 SNTAGT. CDR3 loop: CASSSTGQTEAFF. The CDR3 DNA sequence: TGTGCCAGCTCTAGCACAGGGCAAACTGAAGCTTTCTTT.

This rearrangement joins TRBV5-4 to TRBJ2-6, with D uncertain. V lost 2 bases and J lost 0, with 12 bases in between. This CDR3 region has 17 residues. Germline CDR1 reads SGHNT; CDR2 reads YYREEE (reference sequence). CDR3 in amino acids: CASSFRPGISGANVLTF. Written as DNA, the CDR3 is TGTGCCAGCAGCTTCCGGCCAGGAATCTCTGGGGCCAACGTCCTGACTTTC. The variable domain in full, completed from reference TRBV5-4 and TRBJ2-6, reads ETGVTQSPTHLIKTRGQQVTLRCSSQSGHNTVSWYQQALGQGPQFIFQYYREEENGRGNFPPRFSGLQFPNYSSELNVNALELDDSALYLCASSFRPGISGANVLTFGAGSRLTVL.

The CDR3 bases are TGTGCCAGCAGCCCACTCTCCTACGAGCAGTACTTC. This gives the protein CASSPLSYEQYF. The V call is TRBV6-2 or TRBV6-3, the J call TRBJ2-7; D unclear. The germline gives CDR1 MNHEY, CDR2 SVGEGT. V was cut by 6 bases and J by 0 bases, with 6 bases left in between. The CDR3 loop spans 12 amino acids.

J is TRBJ1-1 and V is TRBV7-9; TRBD1 matches 12 bases. Germline assignment: CDR1 SEHNR and CDR2 FQNEAQ (reference sequence). CDR3 size: 17 residues. V was clipped by 5 bases and J by 4 bases; unmatched bases: 11. CDR3 sequence (DNA): TGTGCCAGCAGCGCGGGACAGGGGGCAAATAGGGGCACTGAAGCTTTCTTT. It translates to CASSAGQGANRGTEAFF.

This chain joins TRBV10-3 and TRBJ2-7, with D perhaps matching TRBD2 (5 bases). Germline CDR1 is ENHRY and CDR2 is SYGVKD. The CDR3 runs to 12 residues. V was shortened by 4 bases and J by 3 bases, with 7 bases between the two germline ends. CDR3 coding DNA: TGTGCCATCAGTGGGGAGAGCTACGAGCAGTACTTC. It encodes CAISGESYEQYF.

V usage is TRBV23-1 and J usage is TRBJ1-5; possibly TRBD1 for D (6 bases). TRBV23-1 is marked as an open reading frame, function uncertain. This CDR3 is built from 15 residues. Deletions cut 7 bases from V and 2 bases from J, with 15 bases between. CDR3 sequence: CASNLQGICNQPQHF. CDR3 in DNA: TGCGCCAGCAACTTACAGGGTATTTGCAATCAGCCCCAGCATTTT.

This clone was recorded only once. V gene TRBV7-8 combines with J gene TRBJ1-4, with 8 nucleotides matching TRBD1. V trimming: 5 bases; J trimming: 7 bases; junction bases outside the gene matches: 6. The length of the CDR3 is 14 residues. The germline gives CDR1 SGHVS, CDR2 FQNEAQ. CDR3 loop: CASSVTGGGEKLFF. In nucleotides, the CDR3 is TGTGCCAGCAGCGTAACAGGGGGTGGTGAAAAACTGTTTTTT.

The chain links TRBV27 to TRBJ2-5; perhaps TRBD1 as D (5 bases). The V and J ends lost 2 bases and 1 base respectively, with 8 bases between them. The CDR3 totals 14 residues. Germline loops: CDR1 MNHEY, CDR2 SMNVEV (reference sequence). The CDR3 here is CASSLQGAQETQYF. CDR3 in DNA: TGTGCCAGCAGTTTACAGGGTGCCCAAGAGACCCAGTACTTC.